This record looks at one TCR beta chain sequence and its context. Antigen: not known. The data belong to a study of shared clonotypes between healthy human individuals. Turning to the study itself: Three plates each covered CD4 naive and memory; CD8 naive two, CD8 memory one. Whole-study findings and limits: A reduction in generation probabilities was seen for non-shared clonotypes relative to those shared by all four donors.

The CDR3 extends over 14 amino acids. The V and J ends lost 1 base and 2 bases respectively, with 8 bases between them. Germline CDR1 is SNHLY and CDR2 is FYNNEI. The data were produced by immunoSEQ multiplex PCR, yet TCRdb's version contains in-frame clones alone and is incomplete. The table includes around 2.3 million clones, nearly 97% detected once. Memory CD4+ cells were the fraction left after CD45RA+ naive selection. V gene TRBV2 combines with J gene TRBJ1-2, with D perhaps TRBD1 (5 bases). This TCR was recovered from a man younger than 30 in good health. The sequenced sample was naive CD4+ T cells sorted from blood. Subset specified: CD45RA+ positively selected. The CDR3 coding sequence is TGTGCCAGCAGTGAAGAGGAGGGGAACTATGGCTACACCTTC. Amino acid sequence: CASSEEEGNYGYTF.